Listed below are T cell receptor beta chains from one sample, sequenced in a study of blood T cell repertoires in COVID-19. The table came from immunoSEQ multiplex PCR; TCRdb's copy has only in-frame clones and leaves some out. The profile shows hundreds of thousands of clones, 88% of them singletons. Sequences were obtained from peripheral blood. The receptor set was obtained from a woman in her 30s with COVID-19, enrolled during active disease. Each CDR3 is given with its conserved first and last residue. D genes are given only for firm matches. Rows may omit the clone size; those that give it use once, few, many or a size class.

v_gene: TRBV19; j_gene: TRBJ2-7; abundance: .; d_gene: TRBD2; CDR3aa: CASSPRTSGGISYEQYF; CDR3nt: TGTGCCAGTAGTCCCCGGACTAGCGGGGGGATCTCCTACGAGCAGTACTTC
v_gene: TRBV6-5; j_gene: TRBJ1-1; abundance: once; d_gene: .; CDR3aa: CASSYGHSTEAFF; CDR3nt: TGTGCCAGCAGTTACGGACATAGCACTGAAGCTTTCTTT
v_gene: TRBV20-1; j_gene: TRBJ2-3; abundance: .; d_gene: .; CDR3aa: CSASARERNTDTQYF; CDR3nt: TGCAGTGCTAGTGCGAGGGAAAGAAACACAGATACGCAGTATTTT
v_gene: TRBV24-1; j_gene: TRBJ2-5; abundance: .; d_gene: .; CDR3aa: CATSDFPRGETQYF; CDR3nt: TGTGCCACCAGTGATTTCCCCAGGGGTGAGACCCAGTACTTC
v_gene: TRBV5-1; j_gene: TRBJ1-1; abundance: .; d_gene: TRBD1; CDR3aa: CASSRDRRSTEAFF; CDR3nt: TGCGCCAGCAGCCGGGACAGGCGAAGCACTGAAGCTTTCTTT
v_gene: TRBV7-9; j_gene: TRBJ2-2; abundance: .; d_gene: TRBD1; CDR3aa: CASSLTGGNTGELFF; CDR3nt: TGTGCCAGCAGCCTGACAGGGGGAAACACCGGGGAGCTGTTTTTT
v_gene: TRBV30; j_gene: TRBJ1-1; abundance: .; d_gene: .; CDR3aa: CACQGWGDTEAFF; CDR3nt: TGTGCCTGTCAGGGATGGGGTGACACTGAAGCTTTCTTT
v_gene: TRBV11-2; j_gene: TRBJ2-5; abundance: .; d_gene: .; CDR3aa: CASSLELGLLTETQYF; CDR3nt: TGTGCCAGCAGCTTAGAACTGGGACTCCTTACGGAGACCCAGTACTTC
v_gene: TRBV3-1/TRBV3-2; j_gene: TRBJ2-4; abundance: .; d_gene: TRBD1; CDR3aa: CASSQGVSGQSDIQYF; CDR3nt: TGTGCCAGCAGCCAAGGGGTGTCGGGACAGTCGGACATTCAGTACTTC
v_gene: TRBV2; j_gene: TRBJ2-3; abundance: .; d_gene: .; CDR3aa: CASSENGVGTDTQYF; CDR3nt: TGTGCCAGCAGTGAAAACGGGGTTGGAACAGATACGCAGTATTTT
v_gene: TRBV7-8; j_gene: TRBJ2-7; abundance: .; d_gene: .; CDR3aa: CASSGDNYEQYF; CDR3nt: TGTGCCAGCAGCGGGGACAACTACGAGCAGTACTTC
v_gene: TRBV6-5; j_gene: TRBJ2-1; abundance: .; d_gene: TRBD1; CDR3aa: CASRGQYNEQFF; CDR3nt: TGTGCCAGCAGGGGACAGTACAATGAGCAGTTCTTC
v_gene: TRBV7-9; j_gene: TRBJ1-3; abundance: .; d_gene: TRBD1; CDR3aa: CASSLLGNRGPSSGNTIYF; CDR3nt: TGTGCCAGCAGCTTATTAGGAAACAGGGGGCCCTCCTCTGGAAACACCATATATTTT
v_gene: TRBV6-4; j_gene: TRBJ2-3; abundance: .; d_gene: TRBD1; CDR3aa: CASSDSRDRGGDTQYF; CDR3nt: TGTGCCAGCAGTGACTCTCGTGACAGGGGTGGAGATACGCAGTATTTT
v_gene: TRBV18; j_gene: TRBJ2-7; abundance: .; d_gene: .; CDR3aa: CASSPLGQGYYYEQYF; CDR3nt: TGTGCCAGCTCACCACTCGGGCAGGGGTATTACTACGAGCAGTACTTC
v_gene: TRBV5-1; j_gene: TRBJ2-1; abundance: once; d_gene: TRBD1; CDR3aa: CASSSRDRGVNEQFF; CDR3nt: TGCGCCAGCAGCTCCCGGGACAGGGGTGTCAATGAGCAGTTCTTC
v_gene: TRBV10-1; j_gene: TRBJ1-1; abundance: .; d_gene: .; CDR3aa: CASSLQIVGPNTEAFF; CDR3nt: TGCGCCAGCAGCCTCCAAATAGTGGGGCCGAACACTGAAGCTTTCTTT
v_gene: TRBV11-2; j_gene: TRBJ1-6; abundance: .; d_gene: .; CDR3aa: CASSGSGVNSPLHF; CDR3nt: TGTGCCAGCAGCGGGTCAGGGGTTAATTCACCCCTCCACTTT
v_gene: TRBV4-3; j_gene: TRBJ2-3; abundance: few; d_gene: .; CDR3aa: CASSQVPTRGDTQYF; CDR3nt: TGCGCCAGCAGCCAAGTCCCCACCAGGGGAGATACGCAGTATTTT
v_gene: TRBV5-6; j_gene: TRBJ2-7; abundance: .; d_gene: TRBD2; CDR3aa: CASSPPTGGDEQYF; CDR3nt: TGTGCCAGCAGCCCCCCAACGGGAGGTGACGAGCAGTACTTC
v_gene: TRBV19; j_gene: TRBJ1-1; abundance: .; d_gene: .; CDR3aa: CASTRGTTSTEAFF; CDR3nt: TGTGCCAGTACCAGGGGCACAACGAGCACTGAAGCTTTCTTT
v_gene: TRBV10-2; j_gene: TRBJ2-5; abundance: .; d_gene: TRBD1; CDR3aa: CASSEPGQGAETQYF; CDR3nt: TGCGCCAGCAGTGAGCCGGGACAGGGGGCCGAGACCCAGTACTTC
v_gene: TRBV30; j_gene: TRBJ2-3; abundance: .; d_gene: .; CDR3aa: CAWSRDKDTQYF; CDR3nt: TGTGCCTGGAGTCGGGACAAAGATACGCAGTATTTT
v_gene: TRBV10-2; j_gene: TRBJ2-2; abundance: .; d_gene: .; CDR3aa: CATRILRGNTGELFF; CDR3nt: TGCGCCACCAGAATACTACGAGGGAACACCGGGGAGCTGTTTTTT
v_gene: TRBV27; j_gene: TRBJ2-1; abundance: .; d_gene: .; CDR3aa: CASSLTTVNEQFF; CDR3nt: TGTGCCAGCAGTCTCACGACAGTTAATGAGCAGTTCTTC
v_gene: TRBV2; j_gene: TRBJ2-1; abundance: .; d_gene: .; CDR3aa: CASRRGIHNEQFF; CDR3nt: TGTGCCAGCAGGAGGGGGATCCACAATGAGCAGTTCTTC
v_gene: TRBV7-2; j_gene: TRBJ2-1; abundance: once; d_gene: TRBD1; CDR3aa: CASSWQGDSYNEQFF; CDR3nt: TGTGCCAGCAGCTGGCAGGGGGACTCCTACAATGAGCAGTTCTTC
v_gene: TRBV4-3; j_gene: TRBJ2-5; abundance: .; d_gene: .; CDR3aa: CASSLLGGGQETQYF; CDR3nt: TGCGCCAGCAGCCTTTTAGGGGGGGGCCAAGAGACCCAGTACTTC
v_gene: TRBV11-2; j_gene: TRBJ2-1; abundance: once; d_gene: TRBD2; CDR3aa: CASSLAGGTDYNEQFF; CDR3nt: TGTGCCAGCAGCTTAGCGGGGGGGACGGACTACAATGAGCAGTTCTTC
v_gene: TRBV14; j_gene: TRBJ2-2; abundance: .; d_gene: TRBD2; CDR3aa: CASSRGLVPPGELFF; CDR3nt: TGTGCCAGCAGTCGGGGACTAGTTCCGCCCGGGGAGCTGTTTTTT
v_gene: TRBV7-9; j_gene: TRBJ2-1; abundance: .; d_gene: .; CDR3aa: CASSLLSGRVNEQFF; CDR3nt: TGTGCCAGCAGCTTATTGTCCGGGCGGGTGAATGAGCAGTTCTTC
v_gene: TRBV29-1; j_gene: TRBJ1-2; abundance: .; d_gene: .; CDR3aa: CSVDLGSYGYTF; CDR3nt: TGCAGCGTTGATTTGGGGAGCTATGGCTACACCTTC
v_gene: TRBV7-9; j_gene: TRBJ1-2; abundance: once; d_gene: TRBD1; CDR3aa: CASSDPGGDRGRDGYTF; CDR3nt: TGTGCCAGCAGCGACCCCGGGGGGGACAGGGGGCGCGATGGCTACACCTTC
v_gene: TRBV28; j_gene: TRBJ1-2; abundance: .; d_gene: .; CDR3aa: CASSLRTVDGGYTF; CDR3nt: TGTGCCAGCAGTTTACGGACAGTAGATGGCGGCTACACCTTC
v_gene: TRBV2; j_gene: TRBJ1-4; abundance: .; d_gene: TRBD1; CDR3aa: CASRQGAMEKLFF; CDR3nt: TGTGCCAGTCGACAGGGGGCGATGGAAAAACTGTTTTTT
v_gene: TRBV1; j_gene: TRBJ2-6; abundance: .; d_gene: .; CDR3aa: CTSSPDRGRGSGANVLTF; CDR3nt: TGCACCAGCAGCCCTGACAGGGGAAGGGGCTCTGGGGCCAACGTCCTGACTTTC
v_gene: TRBV12-3/TRBV12-4; j_gene: TRBJ2-2; abundance: .; d_gene: .; CDR3aa: CASSLQGPGELFF; CDR3nt: TGTGCCAGCAGTTTGCAGGGGCCCGGGGAGCTGTTTTTT
v_gene: TRBV28; j_gene: TRBJ1-5; abundance: .; d_gene: TRBD1; CDR3aa: CASSLRATGSNQPQHF; CDR3nt: TGTGCCAGCAGTTTAAGGGCGACAGGGAGCAATCAGCCCCAGCATTTT
v_gene: TRBV27; j_gene: TRBJ2-2; abundance: .; d_gene: TRBD1; CDR3aa: CASSTTGQVNTKNTGELFF; CDR3nt: TGTGCCAGCAGTACTACGGGACAGGTTAATACTAAGAACACCGGGGAGCTGTTTTTT
v_gene: TRBV6-2/TRBV6-3; j_gene: TRBJ2-3; abundance: .; d_gene: TRBD2; CDR3aa: CASSYTPTSGADTQYF; CDR3nt: TGTGCCAGCAGTTACACCCCGACTAGCGGGGCAGATACGCAGTATTTT
v_gene: TRBV28; j_gene: TRBJ2-4; abundance: .; d_gene: .; CDR3aa: CASSSVLAKNIQYF; CDR3nt: TGTGCCAGCAGTAGCGTACTAGCCAAAAACATTCAGTACTTC
v_gene: TRBV30; j_gene: TRBJ1-1; abundance: once; d_gene: TRBD1; CDR3aa: CAWDRGNEAFF; CDR3nt: TGTGCCTGGGACAGGGGGAATGAAGCTTTCTTT
v_gene: TRBV27; j_gene: TRBJ2-3; abundance: .; d_gene: .; CDR3aa: CASSLSYVLITDTQYF; CDR3nt: TGTGCCAGCAGTTTATCCTATGTACTTATCACAGATACGCAGTATTTT
v_gene: TRBV7-8; j_gene: TRBJ2-6; abundance: once; d_gene: .; CDR3aa: CASSLEYFGANVLTF; CDR3nt: TGTGCCAGCAGCTTAGAATATTTTGGGGCCAACGTCCTGACTTTC
v_gene: TRBV24-1; j_gene: TRBJ2-2; abundance: .; d_gene: TRBD1; CDR3aa: CATSDRGQGSGELFF; CDR3nt: TGTGCCACCAGTGACCGGGGACAGGGTTCCGGGGAGCTGTTTTTT
v_gene: TRBV5-5; j_gene: TRBJ2-5; abundance: .; d_gene: .; CDR3aa: CASSLGGLKETQYF; CDR3nt: TGTGCCAGCAGCTTGGGGGGCCTGAAAGAGACCCAGTACTTC
v_gene: TRBV19; j_gene: TRBJ1-2; abundance: .; d_gene: .; CDR3aa: CASSINRWDYGYTF; CDR3nt: TGTGCCAGTAGTATTAACAGATGGGACTATGGCTACACCTTC
v_gene: TRBV7-2; j_gene: TRBJ2-7; abundance: .; d_gene: .; CDR3aa: CASSLQGYNYEQYF; CDR3nt: TGTGCCAGCAGCTTGCAGGGGTACAACTACGAGCAGTACTTC
v_gene: TRBV30; j_gene: TRBJ2-7; abundance: .; d_gene: .; CDR3aa: CAWSAGPGEPYEQYF; CDR3nt: TGTGCCTGGAGTGCAGGGCCGGGGGAACCCTACGAGCAGTACTTC
v_gene: TRBV27; j_gene: TRBJ2-1; abundance: .; d_gene: .; CDR3aa: CASSSGAGYNEQFF; CDR3nt: TGTGCCAGCAGTTCTGGGGCGGGATACAATGAGCAGTTCTTC
v_gene: TRBV28; j_gene: TRBJ2-5; abundance: once; d_gene: .; CDR3aa: CASSLVAQETQYF; CDR3nt: TGTGCCAGCAGTTTGGTAGCGCAAGAGACCCAGTACTTC
v_gene: TRBV9; j_gene: TRBJ2-1; abundance: .; d_gene: TRBD2; CDR3aa: CASSVRAGESEQFF; CDR3nt: TGTGCCAGCAGCGTACGAGCGGGAGAAAGCGAGCAGTTCTTC
v_gene: TRBV27; j_gene: TRBJ1-2; abundance: .; d_gene: .; CDR3aa: CATSRPDSGNGYGYTF; CDR3nt: TGTGCCACCTCGAGGCCCGATTCGGGGAATGGCTATGGCTACACCTTC
v_gene: TRBV5-1; j_gene: TRBJ1-1; abundance: .; d_gene: TRBD1; CDR3aa: CASSPRTGGTEAFF; CDR3nt: TGCGCCAGCAGCCCCAGGACAGGGGGGACTGAAGCTTTCTTT
v_gene: TRBV4-3; j_gene: TRBJ2-1; abundance: once; d_gene: TRBD2; CDR3aa: CASSQEPTRTSGYNEQFF; CDR3nt: TGCGCCAGCAGCCAAGAACCTACACGGACTAGCGGGTACAATGAGCAGTTCTTC
v_gene: TRBV19; j_gene: TRBJ1-1; abundance: .; d_gene: .; CDR3aa: CASSIYQGMTEAFF; CDR3nt: TGTGCCAGTAGTATTTACCAGGGAATGACTGAAGCTTTCTTT
v_gene: TRBV28; j_gene: TRBJ2-7; abundance: .; d_gene: .; CDR3aa: CASSRSPGVEQYF; CDR3nt: TGTGCCAGCAGTCGGTCCCCGGGAGTGGAGCAGTACTTC
v_gene: TRBV21-1; j_gene: TRBJ2-1; abundance: .; d_gene: .; CDR3aa: CASSIHRDEQFF; CDR3nt: TGTGCCAGCAGCATACACAGAGACGAGCAGTTCTTC